These T cell receptor beta chains were read from a single sample in a study of CD8 T cells in ankylosing spondylitis. TCRdb analysed the 5' RACE reads with MiXCR anew, one entry per CDR3 protein. The repertoire holds about 150,000 distinct CDR3 sequences, roughly 44% seen once, with 13% to 15% in the top ten. The specimen was synovial fluid, either unsorted or a sorted T cell fraction (not recorded which). These TCRs come from a male donor with ankylosing spondylitis. CDR3s include the opening cysteine and the closing phenylalanine or tryptophan. The order of the fields is V gene, clone size, J gene, D gene, CDR3 protein, CDR3 DNA. D genes are given only for firm matches. The size entry is marked missing in some rows and otherwise reads once, few, many or a size class.

v_call: TRBV24-1
clone_size: medium-sized
j_call: TRBJ2-2
d_call: NA
cdr3_aa: CATSDLTLNTGELFF
cdr3_nt: TGTGCCACCAGTGATTTGACCCTGAACACCGGGGAGCTGTTTTTT

v_call: TRBV10-2
clone_size: few
j_call: TRBJ2-3
d_call: NA
cdr3_aa: CASSESVSGSTDTQYF
cdr3_nt: TGCGCCAGCAGTGAGTCGGTGTCAGGCAGCACAGATACGCAGTATTTT

v_call: TRBV28
clone_size: NA
j_call: TRBJ1-2
d_call: NA
cdr3_aa: CASSSRGVVGGYTF
cdr3_nt: TGTGCCAGCAGCTCTAGGGGGGTCGTCGGAGGCTACACCTTC

v_call: TRBV4-1
clone_size: NA
j_call: TRBJ1-1
d_call: NA
cdr3_aa: CASSQDLGHPNTEAFF
cdr3_nt: TGCGCCAGCAGCCAAGATCTCGGACACCCGAACACTGAAGCTTTCTTT

v_call: TRBV12-3/TRBV12-4
clone_size: few
j_call: TRBJ2-2
d_call: NA
cdr3_aa: CASSLEGGRVSPGELFF
cdr3_nt: TGTGCCAGCAGTTTAGAGGGCGGCCGGGTATCGCCCGGGGAGCTGTTTTTT

v_call: TRBV7-9
clone_size: NA
j_call: TRBJ2-1
d_call: TRBD2
cdr3_aa: CASSLGGGAYNEQFF
cdr3_nt: TGTGCCAGCAGTTTAGGTGGGGGGGCCTACAATGAGCAGTTCTTC

v_call: TRBV28
clone_size: NA
j_call: TRBJ2-1
d_call: NA
cdr3_aa: CASSLFLYNEQFF
cdr3_nt: TGTGCCAGCAGTTTATTCCTCTACAATGAGCAGTTCTTC

v_call: TRBV25-1
clone_size: few
j_call: TRBJ2-1
d_call: NA
cdr3_aa: CAIGLTYNEQFF
cdr3_nt: TGTGCCATAGGACTAACCTACAATGAGCAGTTCTTC

v_call: TRBV19
clone_size: NA
j_call: TRBJ2-7
d_call: NA
cdr3_aa: CASSMGQGSYEQYF
cdr3_nt: TGTGCCAGTAGTATGGGGCAGGGGAGCTACGAGCAGTACTTC

v_call: TRBV4-3
clone_size: NA
j_call: TRBJ2-3
d_call: TRBD1
cdr3_aa: CASSLDRDEGDTQYF
cdr3_nt: TGCGCCAGCAGCCTCGACAGGGATGAGGGAGATACGCAGTATTTT

v_call: TRBV7-3
clone_size: NA
j_call: TRBJ1-2
d_call: NA
cdr3_aa: CASSLRGRYGYTF
cdr3_nt: TGTGCCAGCAGCTTACGGGGACGCTATGGCTACACCTTC

v_call: TRBV10-3
clone_size: NA
j_call: TRBJ1-5
d_call: NA
cdr3_aa: CATSLEGWRYQPQHF
cdr3_nt: TGTGCCACCTCGTTGGAGGGTTGGCGTTATCAGCCCCAGCATTTT

v_call: TRBV7-8
clone_size: NA
j_call: TRBJ2-7
d_call: NA
cdr3_aa: CASSLGPGPGYEQYF
cdr3_nt: TGTGCCAGCAGCTTAGGACCGGGACCGGGCTACGAGCAGTACTTC

v_call: TRBV6-5
clone_size: NA
j_call: TRBJ1-5
d_call: NA
cdr3_aa: CASSWAGRINQPQHF
cdr3_nt: TGTGCCAGCAGTTGGGCAGGGAGGATCAATCAGCCCCAGCATTTT

v_call: TRBV13
clone_size: NA
j_call: TRBJ1-1
d_call: TRBD1
cdr3_aa: CASSNRDRGTEAFF
cdr3_nt: TGTGCCAGCAGCAACCGGGACAGAGGGACTGAAGCTTTCTTT

v_call: TRBV12-3/TRBV12-4
clone_size: NA
j_call: TRBJ2-1
d_call: NA
cdr3_aa: CASSLQGESYNEQFF
cdr3_nt: TGTGCCAGCAGTTTACAGGGAGAGTCCTACAATGAGCAGTTCTTC

v_call: TRBV7-9
clone_size: NA
j_call: TRBJ1-1
d_call: TRBD1
cdr3_aa: CASRRRGYTEAFF
cdr3_nt: TGTGCCAGCAGGCGCAGGGGGTACACTGAAGCTTTCTTT

v_call: TRBV12-5
clone_size: NA
j_call: TRBJ2-3
d_call: TRBD2
cdr3_aa: CASGSGLAGGVFPGTDTQYF
cdr3_nt: TGTGCTAGTGGTTCTGGACTAGCGGGGGGCGTATTCCCCGGCACAGATACGCAGTATTTT

v_call: TRBV28
clone_size: few
j_call: TRBJ2-3
d_call: TRBD2
cdr3_aa: CASSIRLAGGPGTDTQYF
cdr3_nt: TGTGCCAGCAGTATTAGACTAGCGGGAGGGCCCGGCACAGATACGCAGTATTTT

v_call: TRBV21-1
clone_size: NA
j_call: TRBJ2-1
d_call: NA
cdr3_aa: CASSKGVGDNEQFF
cdr3_nt: TGTGCCAGCAGCAAAGGGGTAGGGGACAATGAGCAGTTCTTC

v_call: TRBV2
clone_size: few
j_call: TRBJ2-7
d_call: NA
cdr3_aa: CASSEALGGGSYEQYF
cdr3_nt: TGTGCCAGCAGTGAAGCGCTGGGGGGAGGCTCCTACGAGCAGTACTTC

v_call: TRBV28
clone_size: NA
j_call: TRBJ2-7
d_call: TRBD1
cdr3_aa: CASSLVAGTGPYEQYF
cdr3_nt: TGTGCCAGCAGTTTAGTGGCCGGGACAGGGCCCTACGAGCAGTACTTC

v_call: TRBV4-1
clone_size: few
j_call: TRBJ2-1
d_call: NA
cdr3_aa: CASSQEGRNSWNEQFF
cdr3_nt: TGCGCCAGCAGCCAAGAGGGGAGAAACTCTTGGAATGAGCAGTTCTTC

v_call: TRBV2
clone_size: NA
j_call: TRBJ1-1
d_call: TRBD1
cdr3_aa: CASSADRVYLVTEAFF
cdr3_nt: TGTGCCAGCAGTGCAGACAGGGTATACCTTGTCACTGAAGCTTTCTTT

v_call: TRBV7-9
clone_size: few
j_call: TRBJ2-5
d_call: NA
cdr3_aa: CASSLGSGETQYF
cdr3_nt: TGTGCCAGCAGCCTAGGTAGTGGGGAGACCCAGTACTTC

v_call: TRBV29-1
clone_size: NA
j_call: TRBJ1-1
d_call: NA
cdr3_aa: CSVVRTLNTEAFF
cdr3_nt: TGCAGCGTTGTTAGAACATTGAACACTGAAGCTTTCTTT

v_call: TRBV5-1
clone_size: NA
j_call: TRBJ1-1
d_call: NA
cdr3_aa: CASSLSAGSWTEAFF
cdr3_nt: TGCGCCAGCAGCTTGTCTGCAGGGAGTTGGACTGAAGCTTTCTTT

v_call: TRBV20-1
clone_size: NA
j_call: TRBJ2-7
d_call: NA
cdr3_aa: CSAGRWAPGGTYEQYF
cdr3_nt: TGCAGTGCTGGAAGGTGGGCTCCAGGTGGTACCTACGAGCAGTACTTC

v_call: TRBV3-1
clone_size: few
j_call: TRBJ2-3
d_call: NA
cdr3_aa: CASSYVGSSTDTQYF
cdr3_nt: TGTGCCAGCAGCTACGTGGGGTCTAGCACAGATACGCAGTATTTT

v_call: TRBV10-3
clone_size: NA
j_call: TRBJ2-1
d_call: TRBD2
cdr3_aa: CAISESLLAGIYNEQFF
cdr3_nt: TGTGCCATCAGTGAGTCCCTACTAGCGGGGATATACAATGAGCAGTTCTTC

v_call: TRBV6-2/TRBV6-3
clone_size: NA
j_call: TRBJ2-5
d_call: NA
cdr3_aa: CASRTPQETQYF
cdr3_nt: TGTGCCAGCAGGACACCCCAAGAGACCCAGTACTTC

v_call: TRBV4-1
clone_size: NA
j_call: TRBJ2-7
d_call: TRBD2
cdr3_aa: CASSQAPGAGGPEQYF
cdr3_nt: TGCGCCAGCAGCCAAGCCCCAGGGGCGGGAGGACCCGAGCAGTACTTC